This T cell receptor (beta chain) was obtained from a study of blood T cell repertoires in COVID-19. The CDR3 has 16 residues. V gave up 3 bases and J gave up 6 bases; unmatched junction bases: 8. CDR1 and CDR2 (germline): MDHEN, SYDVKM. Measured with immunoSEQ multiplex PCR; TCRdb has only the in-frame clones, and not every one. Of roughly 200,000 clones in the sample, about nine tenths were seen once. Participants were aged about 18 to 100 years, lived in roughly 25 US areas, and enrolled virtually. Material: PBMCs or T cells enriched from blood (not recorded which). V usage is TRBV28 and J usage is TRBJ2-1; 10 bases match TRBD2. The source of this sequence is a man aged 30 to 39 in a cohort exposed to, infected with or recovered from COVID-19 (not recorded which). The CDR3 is CASSFSASGRANEQFF. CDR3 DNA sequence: TGTGCCAGCAGTTTCTCGGCCAGCGGGAGGGCCAATGAGCAGTTCTTC.